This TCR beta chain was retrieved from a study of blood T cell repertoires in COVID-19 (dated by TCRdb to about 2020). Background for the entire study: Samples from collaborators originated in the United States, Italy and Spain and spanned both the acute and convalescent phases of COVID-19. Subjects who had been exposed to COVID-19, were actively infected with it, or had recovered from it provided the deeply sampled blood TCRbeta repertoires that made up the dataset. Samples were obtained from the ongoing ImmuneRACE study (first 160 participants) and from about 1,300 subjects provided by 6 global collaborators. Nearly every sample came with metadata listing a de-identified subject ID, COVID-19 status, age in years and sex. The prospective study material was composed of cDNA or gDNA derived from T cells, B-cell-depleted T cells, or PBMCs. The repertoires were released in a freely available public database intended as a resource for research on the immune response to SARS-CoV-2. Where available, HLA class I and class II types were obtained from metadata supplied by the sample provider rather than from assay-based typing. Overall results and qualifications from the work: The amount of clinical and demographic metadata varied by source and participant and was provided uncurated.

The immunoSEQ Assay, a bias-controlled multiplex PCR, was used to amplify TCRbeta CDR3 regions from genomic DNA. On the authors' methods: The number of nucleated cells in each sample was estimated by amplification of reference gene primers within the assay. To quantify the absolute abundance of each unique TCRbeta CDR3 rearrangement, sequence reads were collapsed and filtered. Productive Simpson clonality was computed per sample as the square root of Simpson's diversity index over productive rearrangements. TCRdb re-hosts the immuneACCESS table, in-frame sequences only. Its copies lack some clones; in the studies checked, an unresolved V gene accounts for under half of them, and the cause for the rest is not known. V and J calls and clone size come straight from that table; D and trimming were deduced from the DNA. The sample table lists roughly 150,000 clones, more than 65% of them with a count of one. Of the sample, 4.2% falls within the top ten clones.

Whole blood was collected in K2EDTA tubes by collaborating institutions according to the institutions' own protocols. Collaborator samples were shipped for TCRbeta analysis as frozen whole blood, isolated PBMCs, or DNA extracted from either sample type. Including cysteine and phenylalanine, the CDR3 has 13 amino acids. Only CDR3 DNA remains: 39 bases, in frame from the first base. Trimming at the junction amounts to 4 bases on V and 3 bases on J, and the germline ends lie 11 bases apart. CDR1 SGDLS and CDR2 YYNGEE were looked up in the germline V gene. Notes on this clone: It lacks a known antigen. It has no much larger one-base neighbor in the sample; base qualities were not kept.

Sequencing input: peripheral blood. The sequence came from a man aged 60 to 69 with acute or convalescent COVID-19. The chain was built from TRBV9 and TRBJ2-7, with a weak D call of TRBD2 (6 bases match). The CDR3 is CASSPRLDYEQYF. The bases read TGTGCCAGCAGCCCCCGACTAGACTACGAGCAGTACTTC. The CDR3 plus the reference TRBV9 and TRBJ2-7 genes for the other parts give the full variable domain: DSGVTQTPKHLITATGQRVTLRCSPRSGDLSVYWYQQSLDQGLQFLIQYYNGEERAKGNILERFSAQQFPDLHSELNLSSLELGDSALYFCASSPRLDYEQYFGPGTRLTVT.